The present TCR beta chain was sequenced within a study of T cell responses to AZD1222 COVID-19 vaccine. Produced via immunoSEQ multiplex PCR; TCRdb's table is partial and in-frame only. The sample shows about 99,000 clones, less than 95% of them seen only once. Findings and caveats of the study: Donors in the cohort were predominantly white British and more often female, and clonal diversity was possibly underestimated. Targeting of unmutated variant regions was reportedly seen in nearly half of spike-specific TCRs.

In germline, CDR1 is SGHVS, CDR2 FQNEAQ. V lost 0 bases and J 3 bases, leaving 6 bases between the germline ends. This CDR3 spans 14 amino acids. Points on this clone: Its antigen is undetermined.

The receptor was derived from an adult in good health. This chain joins TRBV7-8 and TRBJ2-1, with D unresolved. Source: peripheral blood, taken on day 0 of AZD1222 vaccination. The CDR3 coding sequence is TGTGCCAGCAGCTTAGCGGGGAACTACAATGAGCAGTTCTTC. Translated, it gives CASSLAGNYNEQFF.